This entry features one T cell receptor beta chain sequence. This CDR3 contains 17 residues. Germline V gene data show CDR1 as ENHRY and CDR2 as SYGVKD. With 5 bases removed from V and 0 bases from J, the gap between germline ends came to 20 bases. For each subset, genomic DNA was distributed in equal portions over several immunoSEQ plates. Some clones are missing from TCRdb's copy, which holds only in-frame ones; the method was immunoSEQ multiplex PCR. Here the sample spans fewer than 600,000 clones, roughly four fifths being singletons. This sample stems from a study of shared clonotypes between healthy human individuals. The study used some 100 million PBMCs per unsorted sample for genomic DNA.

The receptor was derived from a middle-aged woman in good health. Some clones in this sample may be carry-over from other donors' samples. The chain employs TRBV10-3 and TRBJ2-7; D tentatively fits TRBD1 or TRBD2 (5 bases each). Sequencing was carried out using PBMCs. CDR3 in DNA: TGTGCCATCAGTTCCACAGTCCCCGGGACCCTCTCCTACGAGCAGTACTTC. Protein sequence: CAISSTVPGTLSYEQYF.